A selection of T cell receptor beta chains follows, all from one sample in a study of blood T cell repertoires in COVID-19. Sequenced by immunoSEQ multiplex PCR; TCRdb stores in-frame clones only, minus some. This sample carries roughly 350,000 clones, more than 75% of them seen once, and the ten largest clones take just under 6.5%. Source material: peripheral blood. Receptors were obtained from a woman in her 50s with COVID-19, enrolled during active disease. Each CDR3 is given with its conserved first and last residue. D genes are given only for firm matches. Expanded clones are given a class, and other clones once, few, many or no size at all.

V gene,D gene,J gene,clone size,CDR3 length,CDR3 protein,CDR3 DNA
TRBV5-8,TRBD1,TRBJ1-2,.,15,CASSSGTGGNYGYTF,TGTGCCAGCAGCTCCGGGACAGGGGGGAACTATGGCTACACCTTC
TRBV6-2/TRBV6-3,.,TRBJ2-1,.,13,CASSPHTGGEQFF,TGTGCCAGCAGCCCCCACACCGGGGGTGAGCAGTTCTTC
TRBV24-1,.,TRBJ2-3,.,15,CATTQGGDSTDTQYF,TGTGCCACCACCCAAGGGGGGGATAGCACAGATACGCAGTATTTT
TRBV7-2,.,TRBJ2-2,few,14,CASSLGPDTGELFF,TGTGCCAGCAGCTTAGGCCCAGACACCGGGGAGCTGTTTTTT
TRBV7-2,TRBD1,TRBJ1-1,.,14,CASSGDRGNTEAFF,TGTGCCAGCAGCGGGGACAGGGGGAACACTGAAGCTTTCTTT
TRBV6-5,TRBD2,TRBJ2-7,.,15,CASSSGLAGSYEQYF,TGTGCCAGCAGTTCGGGACTAGCGGGGTCCTACGAGCAGTACTTC
TRBV4-2,TRBD2,TRBJ2-1,once,16,CASSLAGGGNYNEQFF,TGTGCCAGCAGCCTAGCGGGAGGGGGGAATTACAATGAGCAGTTCTTC
TRBV7-9,.,TRBJ2-3,.,14,CASSFRGPEDTQYF,TGTGCCAGCAGTTTCAGAGGGCCGGAAGATACGCAGTATTTT
TRBV11-2,.,TRBJ2-2,.,16,CASSFGFSRATGELFF,TGTGCCAGCAGCTTTGGCTTTTCCAGGGCGACCGGGGAGCTGTTTTTT
TRBV7-2,TRBD2,TRBJ2-7,.,20,CASSLADLGLAGGSTYEQYF,TGTGCCAGCAGCTTAGCCGACCTAGGACTAGCGGGAGGGTCGACCTACGAGCAGTACTTC
TRBV6-5,TRBD1,TRBJ1-2,.,14,CASRPGQGYYGYTF,TGTGCCAGCAGACCGGGACAGGGGTACTATGGCTACACCTTC
TRBV6-6,.,TRBJ1-2,.,15,CASRGGDMGGYGYTF,TGTGCCAGCAGGGGCGGGGATATGGGTGGTTATGGCTACACCTTC
TRBV29-1,TRBD1,TRBJ1-1,once,14,CSAPDRGPNTEAFF,TGCAGCGCACCAGACAGGGGGCCGAACACTGAAGCTTTCTTT
TRBV7-9,TRBD2,TRBJ2-5,.,15,CASSSLAGAGETQYF,TGTGCCAGCAGCTCACTAGCGGGAGCTGGGGAGACCCAGTACTTC
TRBV5-6,.,TRBJ2-2,few,13,CASSPIHTGELFF,TGTGCCAGCAGCCCTATACACACCGGGGAGCTGTTTTTT
TRBV12-5,TRBD1,TRBJ1-3,.,14,CASGLGTGGNTIYF,TGTGCTAGTGGTTTGGGGACAGGAGGAAACACCATATATTTT
TRBV11-2,TRBD2,TRBJ2-2,.,16,CASSSLYRGVGGELFF,TGTGCCAGCAGCTCTTTATACCGGGGGGTTGGCGGGGAGCTGTTTTTT
TRBV6-5,.,TRBJ1-6,.,13,CASNLLLNSPLHF,TGTGCCAGCAACCTACTCCTTAATTCACCCCTCCACTTT
TRBV7-9,TRBD1,TRBJ1-6,.,17,CASSPTGTGAGHSPLHF,TGTGCCAGCAGTCCGACCGGGACAGGGGCCGGGCATTCACCCCTCCACTTT
TRBV20-1,.,TRBJ2-3,.,13,CSAGAERTDTQYF,TGCAGTGCTGGTGCAGAACGCACAGATACGCAGTATTTT
TRBV3-1/TRBV3-2,TRBD1,TRBJ1-5,.,17,CASSPRRGTGDNQPQHF,TGTGCCAGCAGCCCACGACGGGGGACAGGGGATAATCAGCCCCAGCATTTT
TRBV4-2,TRBD1,TRBJ2-2,.,15,CASSLSGQGSGELFF,TGTGCCAGCAGCCTATCAGGACAGGGCAGCGGGGAGCTGTTTTTT
TRBV5-5,.,TRBJ2-7,.,14,CASSLDRSSYEQYF,TGTGCCAGCAGCTTGGACAGGAGCTCCTACGAGCAGTACTTC
TRBV14,TRBD2,TRBJ2-1,.,15,CASSPRLAGGSEQFF,TGTGCCAGCAGCCCCAGACTAGCGGGAGGCAGTGAGCAGTTCTTC